These 19 T cell receptor beta chains originate from one sample sequenced in a study of blood T cell repertoires in COVID-19. Profiled with immunoSEQ multiplex PCR; TCRdb holds only in-frame clones, not every one. The sample lists 150,000 to 200,000 clones, 89% occurring once. The sample taken for sequencing was PBMCs or T cells enriched from blood (not recorded which). Receptor source: a woman aged 18-29 years who had recovered from COVID-19.

The CDR3 DNA sequence: TGTGCCAGCAGCCAACTTTCGGGTTCTTACGAGCAGTACTTC. Protein sequence: CASSQLSGSYEQYF. The V call is TRBV16, the J call TRBJ2-7; D is ambiguous. The V end was cut by 2 bases, the J end by 4 bases, with 12 bases between. Germline V CDR1 and CDR2: KGHSY, FQNENV. The CDR3 is 14 amino acids.

The chain couples TRBV19 to TRBJ2-2; 7 bases match TRBD1. Germline CDR1 LNHDA, CDR2 SQIVND (reference sequence). CDR3 size: 15 residues. V trimming: 7 bases; J trimming: 4 bases; junction bases outside the gene matches: 9. This CDR3 is CASNWATGTTGELFF. The CDR3 DNA sequence: TGTGCCAGTAATTGGGCGACAGGGACCACCGGGGAGCTGTTTTTT.

The chain couples TRBV3-1 (or the pseudogene TRBV3-2) to TRBJ2-7; TRBD1 matches 8 bases. Germline assignment: CDR1 LGHDT and CDR2 YNNKEL (reference sequence). The CDR3 spans 14 residues. J was trimmed by 1 base and V by 4 bases; bases with no gene match: 3. CDR3 coding DNA: TGTGCCAGCAGCCTACAGGGGGTGTCCTACGAGCAGTACTTC. Translated: CASSLQGVSYEQYF.

The rearrangement uses TRBV5-6 and TRBJ2-3; D ambiguous. Trimming took 4 bases from V and 4 from J, leaving 13 bases between them. The CDR3 is 14 amino acids. Germline assignment: CDR1 SGHDT and CDR2 YYEEEE. DNA of the CDR3: TGTGCCAGCAGCGCCCAGGCTACCCCAGATACGCAGTATTTT. This encodes CASSAQATPDTQYF. Supplemented by reference TRBV5-6 and TRBJ2-3, the full variable domain reads DAGVTQSPTHLIKTRGQQVTLRCSPKSGHDTVSWYQQALGQGPQFIFQYYEEEERQRGNFPDRFSGHQFPNYSSELNVNALLLGDSALYLCASSAQATPDTQYFGPGTRLTVL.

This clone has at least ten counts. The chain couples TRBV7-8 to TRBJ2-4; 7 nucleotides agree with TRBD1. The V gene end was trimmed by 5 bases and the J gene end by 0 bases; junction bases not matched to a gene: 7. This CDR3 is 16 amino acids long. Germline CDR1 SGHVS, CDR2 FQNEAQ. DNA of the CDR3: TGTGCCAGCAGCGTCGACAGGGCTCTAGCCAAAAACATTCAGTACTTC. Its protein product is CASSVDRALAKNIQYF.

The V and J genes are TRBV28 and TRBJ2-2; TRBD2 agrees at 16 bases. Germline values: CDR1 MDHEN, CDR2 SYDVKM. After removal of 4 bases from V and 2 bases from J, the junction contained 7 bases not matched to a gene. The CDR3 runs 19 residues. The CDR3 loop reads CASSSRGLAGGRNTGELFF. The CDR3 nucleotides read TGTGCCAGCAGTTCCAGGGGACTAGCGGGAGGGCGAAACACCGGGGAGCTGTTTTTT.

This clone showed up just once. V usage is TRBV28 and J usage is TRBJ2-2; D remains unclear. The CDR3 covers 12 residues. The V end was cut by 3 bases, the J end by 6 bases, with 5 bases between. Germline loops: CDR1 MDHEN, CDR2 SYDVKM. The CDR3 loop reads CASSFSPGELFF. CDR3 nucleotides: TGTGCCAGCAGTTTTAGCCCCGGGGAGCTGTTTTTT.

The chain combines TRBV28 with TRBJ1-5; D is unresolved. The CDR3 is made up of 19 amino acids. The germline V gene has CDR1 MDHEN and CDR2 SYDVKM. V was pared by 6 bases and J by 0 bases, with 24 bases between. This chain's CDR3 is CASSSPYIGLGYSNQPQHF. CDR3 bases: TGTGCCAGCAGCTCTCCTTATATCGGACTTGGGTATAGCAATCAGCCCCAGCATTTT.

This clone came up once. This sequence joins TRBV28 and TRBJ2-1; D is possibly TRBD2 (7 bases). The CDR3 loop spans 16 amino acids. V shed 7 bases and J shed 4 bases, with 20 bases lying between them. Germline values: CDR1 MDHEN, CDR2 SYDVKM. CDR3 sequence: CASIKRGGYGYNEQFF. As DNA, the CDR3 is TGTGCCAGCATTAAAAGGGGGGGTTACGGGTACAATGAGCAGTTCTTC. The variable domain in full, with the rest retrieved from reference TRBV28 and TRBJ2-1, is DVKVTQSSRYLVKRTGEKVFLECVQDMDHENMFWYRQDPGLGLRLIYFSYDVKMKEKGDIPEGYSVSREKKERFSLILESASTNQTSMYLCASIKRGGYGYNEQFFGPGTRLTVL.

The chain recombines TRBV12-3 or TRBV12-4 with TRBJ2-2; a weak D match, TRBD2 (6 bases). V lost 3 bases, J lost 7 bases, and 9 bases lay in between. The CDR3 length is 13 residues. This chain's CDR3 is CASSLKRVGELFF. CDR3 in DNA: TGTGCCAGCAGTTTGAAGCGGGTCGGGGAGCTGTTTTTT.

The chain carries TRBV27 and TRBJ2-7, with a tentative D call TRBD1 (6 bases). Germline loops: CDR1 MNHEY, CDR2 SMNVEV (reference sequence). This CDR3 contains 15 residues. Trimming shortened V by 2 bases and J by 7 bases, and 18 bases separated the two germline ends. CDR3 loop: CASSLLGAAAEEQYF. The DNA for the CDR3 is TGTGCCAGCAGTTTACTGGGGGCAGCGGCAGAGGAGCAGTACTTC.

The chain has TRBV4-1 and TRBJ2-5; 8 nucleotides agree with TRBD2. Germline V gene sequence: CDR1 MGHRA, CDR2 YSYEKL. Unmatched junction bases numbered 7, after V lost 1 base and J lost 0 bases. The CDR3 sequence is 17 residues long. The CDR3 loop reads CASSQGGGGGYQETQYF. CDR3 DNA: TGCGCCAGCAGCCAAGGTGGGGGCGGGGGGTACCAAGAGACCCAGTACTTC.

The V and J genes are TRBV7-9 and TRBJ1-2; 7 nucleotides agree with TRBD1. Germline V gene data show CDR1 as SEHNR and CDR2 as FQNEAQ (reference sequence). The CDR3 spans 12 residues. V was pared by 8 bases and J by 6 bases, with 6 bases of the junction left unmatched. In DNA form, the CDR3 reads TGTGCCAGCCCCCGGGACAGAGATGGCTACACCTTC. As protein: CASPRDRDGYTF.

The rearrangement uses TRBV6-5 and TRBJ2-2; TRBD2 matches 7 bases. In germline, CDR1 is MNHEY, CDR2 SVGAGI. J was trimmed by 6 bases and V by 5 bases; bases with no gene match: 9. This CDR3 is built from 15 residues. The chain's CDR3 is CASSRAVRGAGELFF. CDR3 nucleotide sequence: TGTGCCAGCAGTCGGGCCGTCCGGGGGGCCGGGGAGCTGTTTTTT.

V gene TRBV27 combines with J gene TRBJ2-2; TRBD2 matches 7 bases. The V gene end was trimmed by 7 bases and the J gene end by 1 base; junction bases not matched to a gene: 9. The CDR3 length is 16 residues. CDR1 MNHEY and CDR2 SMNVEV come from the germline V gene (reference sequence). CDR3 protein: CASTQAGTKNTGELFF. The CDR3, as DNA: TGTGCCAGCACTCAGGCCGGGACTAAGAACACCGGGGAGCTGTTTTTT.

The chain uses TRBV28 and TRBJ1-1, with D possibly matching TRBD1 (5 bases). The CDR3 extends over 13 amino acids. V dropped 7 bases and J dropped 2 bases, with 11 bases sitting between them. Germline V gives CDR1 MDHEN, CDR2 SYDVKM. The CDR3 DNA follows: TGTGCCAGCAACGGCAGGGCCAACACTGAAGCTTTCTTT. Translation: CASNGRANTEAFF.

This sequence joins TRBV7-3 and TRBJ2-2; D is perhaps TRBD2 (6 bases). Germline assignment: CDR1 SGHTA and CDR2 FQGTGA. Trimming stripped 6 bases from V and 1 base from J, with 9 bases between. This CDR3 region has 14 residues. The CDR3 sequence: CASSGDWNTGELFF. The DNA of the CDR3 is TGTGCCAGCAGTGGGGACTGGAACACCGGGGAGCTGTTTTTT.

V gene TRBV4-1 combines with J gene TRBJ2-7, with 7 bases aligning to TRBD2. Germline CDR1 reads MGHRA; CDR2 reads YSYEKL. The ends lost 2 bases at V and 3 bases at J; junction bases unmatched: 4. There are 14 residues in the CDR3. CDR3 DNA: TGCGCCAGCAGCCAAATGACTAGCAGCTACGAGCAGTACTTC. As protein: CASSQMTSSYEQYF.

Only a few counts were recorded for this clone. This rearrangement joins TRBV19 to TRBJ1-1, with unresolved D. V shed 6 bases and J shed 0 bases, with 5 bases lying between them. Looked up from germline, CDR1 is LNHDA and CDR2 is SQIVND (reference sequence). The CDR3 has 12 amino acids. CDR3 coding DNA: TGTGCCAGTAGCAGAATGAACACTGAAGCTTTCTTT. Its translation: CASSRMNTEAFF.